A single sample gave rise to the 5 T cell receptor beta chains below, sequenced in a study of control samples from healthy donors and cancer patients. Clones were read by immunoSEQ multiplex PCR, and TCRdb kept only the in-frame ones, dropping some. The sample yields around 85,000 clones, about 89% seen once. Sequencing used blood. These receptors came from a woman aged 55-69 years in good health.

This clone was counted a single time. The CDR3 sequence is CSPSAGARSYNEQFF. CDR3 bases: TGCAGTCCCAGTGCAGGGGCTCGGTCCTACAATGAGCAGTTCTTC. The chain links TRBV20-1 to TRBJ2-1, with D possibly TRBD1 on 6 matching bases. V was trimmed by 8 bases and J by 1 base, leaving 18 bases between them. CDR1 is DFQATT, CDR2 SNEGSKA, per germline (reference sequence). The CDR3 length is 15 residues.

The chain recombines TRBV6-5 with TRBJ2-3; D gene unclear. V was trimmed by 5 bases and J by 2 bases, leaving 2 bases between them. CDR3 length: 11 amino acids. Per germline, CDR1 MNHEY and CDR2 SVGAGI. CDR3: CASSHTDTQYF. The DNA of the CDR3 is TGTGCCAGCAGTCACACAGATACGCAGTATTTT.

The chain combines TRBV5-1 with TRBJ2-1, with 10 bases matching TRBD2. The CDR3 has 15 residues. Germline lookup yields CDR1 SGHRS and CDR2 YFSETQ. The V gene end was trimmed by 0 bases and the J gene end by 5 bases; junction bases not matched to a gene: 2. As DNA, the CDR3 is TGCGCCAGCAGCTTGGGAACTAGCGGGGACAATGAGCAGTTCTTC. Translating it yields CASSLGTSGDNEQFF.

The chain uses TRBV24-1 and TRBJ2-3; 11 bases are a match to TRBD2. CDR3 length: 18 amino acids. CDR1 KGHDR and CDR2 SFDVKD come from the germline V gene. The trim removed 4 bases at V and 3 bases at J, leaving 11 bases unmatched. CDR3 in DNA: TGTGCCACCAGTGAAACCGGGACTAGCGGTGGTGGGACAGATACGCAGTATTTT. Residues: CATSETGTSGGGTDTQYF.

This clone was recorded once. The gene calls are TRBV28 and TRBJ1-2, with 7 bases identical to TRBD1. J lost 4 bases, V lost 2 bases, and 1 base had no gene match. The length of the CDR3 is 13 residues. Germline assignment: CDR1 MDHEN and CDR2 SYDVKM. This chain's CDR3 is CASSLDRVYGYTF. As DNA, the CDR3 is TGTGCCAGCAGTTTAGACAGGGTCTATGGCTACACCTTC.